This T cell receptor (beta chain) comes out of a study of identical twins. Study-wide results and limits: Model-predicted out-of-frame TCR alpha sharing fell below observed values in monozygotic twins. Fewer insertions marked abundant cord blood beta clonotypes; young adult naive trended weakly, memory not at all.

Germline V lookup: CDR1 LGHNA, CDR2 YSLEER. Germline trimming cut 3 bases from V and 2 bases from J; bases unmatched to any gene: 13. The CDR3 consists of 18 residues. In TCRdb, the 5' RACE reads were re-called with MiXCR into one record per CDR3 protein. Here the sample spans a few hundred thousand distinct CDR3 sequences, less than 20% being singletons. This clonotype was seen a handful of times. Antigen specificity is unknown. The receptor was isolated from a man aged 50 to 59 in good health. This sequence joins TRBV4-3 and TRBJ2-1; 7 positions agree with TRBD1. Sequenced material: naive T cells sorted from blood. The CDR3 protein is CASSHSPDRVGPYNEQFF. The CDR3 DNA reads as TGCGCCAGCAGCCACTCACCAGACAGGGTGGGACCCTACAATGAGCAGTTCTTC.